Shown below are 5 T cell receptor beta chains from a single sample sequenced in a study of T cell repertoires in cytomegalovirus infection. TCRdb reprocessed the reads with MiXCR, giving one entry per CDR3 protein. The sample carries about 830,000 distinct CDR3 sequences, less than 35% recorded once. These receptors' targets are unknown. Here the sequenced sample was cultured CD8+ T cells from PBMCs, taken from culture after CMV antigen stimulation. The receptors here all came from a human donor in good health (CMV status not recorded). Some clones in this sample may be carry-over from other donors' samples.

The rearrangement joins TRBV19 to TRBJ2-2; D unresolved. The CDR3 has 18 residues. Germline assignment: CDR1 LNHDA and CDR2 SQIVND (reference sequence). Trimming removed 5 bases at V and 1 base at J, with 20 bases between. DNA for the CDR3: TGTGCCAGTAGTCCCCTCCCCCCTACAGTGATGAACACCGGGGAGCTGTTTTTT. Protein sequence: CASSPLPPTVMNTGELFF.

This clonotype was seen only a few times. This chain links TRBV12-3 or TRBV12-4 with TRBJ2-7; 7 nucleotides agree with TRBD1. V was pared by 6 bases and J by 6 bases, with 8 bases of the junction left unmatched. This CDR3 is built from 13 residues. CDR3 DNA: TGTGCCAGCAGCCCGACAGGGTCCGCCGAGCAGTACTTC. This translates into CASSPTGSAEQYF.

A few counts support this clonotype. V gene TRBV28 combines with J gene TRBJ2-2, with 7 bases matching TRBD1. The CDR3 spans 16 residues. Germline V gives CDR1 MDHEN, CDR2 SYDVKM. V was clipped by 4 bases and J by 2 bases; unmatched bases: 7. The CDR3 DNA is TGTGCCAGCAGTTACGACGGGACAGTCAACACCGGGGAGCTGTTTTTT. Residues: CASSYDGTVNTGELFF.

Many counts were recorded for this clonotype. The CDR3 DNA follows: TGTGCCAGCAGTTTAGGGACAGGGCGATCCTACGAGCAGTACGTC. It codes for CASSLGTGRSYEQYV. The chain couples TRBV12-3 or TRBV12-4 to TRBJ2-7, with TRBD1 matching 8 bases. The V gene end was trimmed by 1 base and the J gene end by 1 base; junction bases not matched to a gene: 3. The CDR3 covers 15 residues.

J is TRBJ1-3 and V is TRBV7-9; D is unclear. CDR3 length equals 13 residues. CDR1 is SEHNR and CDR2 is FQNEAQ in the germline V gene (reference sequence). V lost 0 bases and J 6 bases, leaving 6 bases between the germline ends. CDR3 sequence: CASSLAPANTIYF. In DNA, the CDR3 is TGTGCCAGCAGCTTAGCACCAGCAAACACCATATATTTT.